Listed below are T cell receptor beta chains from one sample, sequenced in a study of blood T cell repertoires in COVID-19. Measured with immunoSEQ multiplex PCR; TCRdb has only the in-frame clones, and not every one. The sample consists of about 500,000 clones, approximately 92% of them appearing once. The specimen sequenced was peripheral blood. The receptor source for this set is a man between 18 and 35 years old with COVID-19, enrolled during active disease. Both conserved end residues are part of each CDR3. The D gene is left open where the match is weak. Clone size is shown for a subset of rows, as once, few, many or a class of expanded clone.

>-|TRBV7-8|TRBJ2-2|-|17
CASSLRTSPANTGELFF
TGTGCCAGCAGCTTGCGAACTAGCCCCGCGAACACCGGGGAGCTGTTTTTT
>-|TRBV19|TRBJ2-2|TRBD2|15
CASSRLAGDRGELFF
TGTGCCAGCTCCCGACTAGCGGGGGATCGCGGGGAGCTGTTTTTT
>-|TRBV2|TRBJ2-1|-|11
CASSAQWEQFF
TGTGCCAGCAGTGCCCAGTGGGAGCAGTTCTTC
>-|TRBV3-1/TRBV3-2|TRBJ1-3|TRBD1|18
CASSPTRDSRSSGNTIYF
TGTGCCAGCAGCCCCACACGGGACAGCCGATCCTCTGGAAACACCATATATTTT
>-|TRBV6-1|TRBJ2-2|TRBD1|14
CASSYDRVTGELFF
TGTGCCAGCAGTTATGACAGGGTGACCGGGGAGCTGTTTTTT
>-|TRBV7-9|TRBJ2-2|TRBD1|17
CASSLKDRSRGTGELFF
TGTGCCAGCAGCTTAAAGGACAGGTCTCGAGGCACCGGGGAGCTGTTTTTT
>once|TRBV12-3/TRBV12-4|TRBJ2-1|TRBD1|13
CASSLTGVWEQFF
TGTGCCAGCAGTCTGACAGGGGTCTGGGAGCAGTTCTTC
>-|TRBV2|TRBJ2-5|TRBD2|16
CASSDEKRGGRETQYF
TGTGCCAGCAGTGATGAGAAGCGGGGGGGCCGGGAGACCCAGTACTTC
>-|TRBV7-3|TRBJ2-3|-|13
CASSSQGGDTQYF
TGTGCCAGCAGCTCCCAAGGCGGGGATACGCAGTATTTT
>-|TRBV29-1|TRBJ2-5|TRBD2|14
CSAHPGLGVETQYF
TGCAGCGCTCACCCGGGACTAGGGGTGGAGACCCAGTACTTC
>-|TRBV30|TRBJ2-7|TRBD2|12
CAWTSGTYEQYF
TGTGCCTGGACTAGCGGGACCTACGAGCAGTACTTC
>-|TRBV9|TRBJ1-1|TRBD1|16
CASSPMAGQENTEAFF
TGTGCCAGCAGCCCTATGGCGGGACAGGAGAACACTGAAGCTTTCTTT
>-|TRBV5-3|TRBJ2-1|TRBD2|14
CARRWTSGMNEQFF
TGTGCCAGAAGGTGGACTAGCGGGATGAATGAGCAGTTCTTC
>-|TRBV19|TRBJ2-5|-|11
CATRGAETQYF
TGTGCCACCCGTGGAGCAGAGACCCAGTACTTC
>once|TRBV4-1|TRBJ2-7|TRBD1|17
CASSLQMTGTGKGEQYF
TGCGCCAGCAGCCTTCAAATGACGGGGACAGGGAAGGGCGAGCAGTACTTC
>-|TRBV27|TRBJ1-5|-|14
CASGWGRGVQPQHF
TGTGCCAGCGGGTGGGGCAGGGGCGTTCAGCCCCAGCATTTT
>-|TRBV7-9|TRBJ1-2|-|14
CASSLGGVAHGYTF
TGTGCCAGCAGCTTGGGGGGGGTGGCCCATGGCTACACCTTC
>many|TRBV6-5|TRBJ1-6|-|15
CASRKRTAVTSPLHF
TGTGCCAGCAGAAAACGCACAGCCGTTACTTCACCCCTCCACTTT
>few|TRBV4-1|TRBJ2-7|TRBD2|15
CASSQASGISYEQYF
TGCGCCAGCAGCCAAGCTAGCGGGATCTCCTACGAGCAGTACTTC
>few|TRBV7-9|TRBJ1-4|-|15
CASSVFETGNEKLFF
TGTGCCAGCAGCGTCTTCGAGACGGGTAATGAAAAACTGTTTTTT
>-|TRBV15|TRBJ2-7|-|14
CATSSSSRAYEQYF
TGTGCCACCAGCAGTTCTTCCCGGGCCTACGAGCAGTACTTC
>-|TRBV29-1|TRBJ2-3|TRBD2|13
CSVGGGDTDTQYF
TGCAGCGTCGGGGGGGGTGACACAGATACGCAGTATTTT
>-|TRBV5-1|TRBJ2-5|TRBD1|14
CASSPMDREGTQYF
TGCGCCAGCAGCCCGATGGACAGGGAAGGGACCCAGTACTTC
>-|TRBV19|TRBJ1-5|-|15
CASTAGAQGNQPQHF
TGTGCCAGTACGGCGGGGGCGCAGGGCAATCAGCCCCAGCATTTT
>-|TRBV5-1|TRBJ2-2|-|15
CASSYERRDTGELFF
TGCGCCAGCAGCTATGAAAGGAGGGACACCGGGGAGCTGTTTTTT
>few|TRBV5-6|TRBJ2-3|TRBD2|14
CASSDSGSIDTQYF
TGTGCCAGCAGCGATAGCGGGAGTATAGATACGCAGTATTTT
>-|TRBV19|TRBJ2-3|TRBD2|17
CASSEQPGLVRADTQYF
TGTGCCAGTAGTGAGCAACCGGGACTAGTGAGAGCAGATACGCAGTATTTT
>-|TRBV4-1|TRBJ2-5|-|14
CASSPSGRRETQYF
TGCGCCAGCAGCCCCTCCGGTAGGCGGGAGACCCAGTACTTC
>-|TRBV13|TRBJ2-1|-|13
CASSLSISNEQFF
TGTGCCAGCAGCTTAAGCATCTCGAATGAGCAGTTCTTC
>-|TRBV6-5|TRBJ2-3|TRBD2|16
CASSYSTSGTTDTQYF
TGTGCCAGCAGTTACTCGACAAGCGGGACCACAGATACGCAGTATTTT
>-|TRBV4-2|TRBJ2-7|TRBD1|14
CASSRDRDSYEQYF
TGTGCCAGCAGCCGGGACAGAGATTCCTACGAGCAGTACTTC
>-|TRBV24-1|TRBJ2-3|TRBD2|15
CATAAGGAVADTQYF
TGTGCCACCGCGGCGGGGGGGGCCGTCGCAGATACGCAGTATTTT
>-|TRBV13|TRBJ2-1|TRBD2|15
CASSKGLAGVEEQFF
TGTGCCAGCAGCAAAGGACTAGCGGGAGTGGAGGAGCAGTTCTTC
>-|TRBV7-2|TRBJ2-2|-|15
CASSLRISRTGELFF
TGTGCCAGCAGCTTACGGATTAGCCGGACCGGGGAGCTGTTTTTT
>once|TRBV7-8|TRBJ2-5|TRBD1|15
CASSIPGQGRETQYF
TGTGCCAGCAGCATACCGGGACAGGGAAGAGAGACCCAGTACTTC
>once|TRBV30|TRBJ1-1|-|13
CAFERQRNTEAFF
TGTGCCTTCGAACGGCAGCGGAACACTGAAGCTTTCTTT
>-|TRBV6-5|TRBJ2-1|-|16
CASSYVNRGGDKEQFF
TGTGCCAGCAGTTACGTTAACAGGGGGGGGGATAAGGAGCAGTTCTTC
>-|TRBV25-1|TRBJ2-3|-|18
CASSPLRGRPKTTDTQYF
TGTGCCAGCAGTCCCTTACGCGGCCGGCCAAAAACCACAGATACGCAGTATTTT
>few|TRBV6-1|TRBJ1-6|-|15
CASSERDTRWTPLHF
TGTGCCAGCAGTGAACGGGACACCCGGTGGACACCCCTCCACTTT
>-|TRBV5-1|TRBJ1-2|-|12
CASSPDSYGYTF
TGCGCCAGCAGCCCCGACAGTTATGGCTACACCTTC
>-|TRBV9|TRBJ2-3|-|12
CASSVVGDTQYF
TGTGCCAGCAGCGTAGTCGGAGATACGCAGTATTTT
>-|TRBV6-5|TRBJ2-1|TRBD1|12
CASTYPGGEQFF
TGTGCCAGCACCTACCCAGGGGGCGAGCAGTTCTTC
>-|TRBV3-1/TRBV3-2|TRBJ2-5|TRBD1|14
CASSRDRVKETQYF
TGTGCCAGCAGCCGGGACAGGGTAAAAGAGACCCAGTACTTC
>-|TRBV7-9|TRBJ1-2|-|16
CASSLGGKTGGYGYTF
TGTGCCAGCAGCTTAGGTGGTAAGACAGGCGGCTATGGCTACACCTTC
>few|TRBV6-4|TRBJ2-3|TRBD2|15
CASSAGGGATDTQYF
TGTGCCAGCAGTGCCGGCGGGGGGGCCACAGATACGCAGTATTTT
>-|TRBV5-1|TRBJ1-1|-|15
CASRNRTGTNTEAFF
TGCGCCAGCAGAAACCGCACAGGAACGAACACTGAAGCTTTCTTT
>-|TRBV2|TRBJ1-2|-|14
CASSEAAGYYGYTF
TGTGCCAGCAGTGAAGCGGCGGGCTACTATGGCTACACCTTC
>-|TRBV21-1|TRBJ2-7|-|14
CASSNSRGGEEQYF
TGTGCCAGCAGCAATTCTCGGGGGGGGGAAGAGCAGTACTTC
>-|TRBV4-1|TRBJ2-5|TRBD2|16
CASSQALTSGRETQYF
TGCGCCAGCAGCCAAGCATTAACTAGCGGGCGGGAGACCCAGTACTTC
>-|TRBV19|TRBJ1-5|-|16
CASIPWVGYSNQPQHF
TGTGCCAGTATCCCGTGGGTGGGCTATAGCAATCAGCCCCAGCATTTT
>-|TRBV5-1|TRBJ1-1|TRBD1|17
CASSLNPRGTEDTEAFF
TGCGCCAGCAGCCTAAACCCCCGTGGGACAGAAGACACTGAAGCTTTCTTT
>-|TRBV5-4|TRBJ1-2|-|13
CASSSRVNYGYTF
TGTGCCAGCAGCTCCAGGGTTAACTATGGCTACACCTTC
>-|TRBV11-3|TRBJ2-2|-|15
CASSFDSGNTGELFF
TGTGCCAGCAGCTTTGATAGCGGGAACACCGGGGAGCTGTTTTTT
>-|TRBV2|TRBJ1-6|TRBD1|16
CASSVESGTDNSPLHF
TGTGCCAGCAGTGTGGAGTCCGGGACAGATAATTCACCCCTCCACTTT
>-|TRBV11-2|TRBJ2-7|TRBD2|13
CASSFGLVGEQYF
TGTGCCAGCAGCTTCGGACTAGTAGGAGAGCAGTACTTC